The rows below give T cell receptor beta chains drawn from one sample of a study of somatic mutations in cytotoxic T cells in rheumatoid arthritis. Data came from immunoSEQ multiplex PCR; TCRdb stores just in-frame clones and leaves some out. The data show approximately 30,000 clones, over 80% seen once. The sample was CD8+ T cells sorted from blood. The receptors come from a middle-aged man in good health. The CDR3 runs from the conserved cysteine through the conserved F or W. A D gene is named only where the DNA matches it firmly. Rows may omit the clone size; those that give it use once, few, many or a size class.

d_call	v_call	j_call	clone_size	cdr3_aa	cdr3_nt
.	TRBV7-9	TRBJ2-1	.	CASSFLTGMGNEQFF	TGTGCCAGCAGCTTTTTAACAGGGATGGGGAATGAGCAGTTCTTC
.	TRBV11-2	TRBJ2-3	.	CASSPGNGGAYSTDTQYF	TGTGCCAGCAGCCCCGGAAATGGCGGGGCCTATTCCACAGATACGCAGTATTTT
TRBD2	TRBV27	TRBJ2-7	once	CASSPTPSGSGGEQYF	TGTGCCAGCAGTCCAACTCCTAGCGGGAGCGGGGGCGAGCAGTACTTC
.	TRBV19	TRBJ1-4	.	CASALLGGEKATNEKLFF	TGTGCCAGTGCCCTTCTGGGGGGCGAAAAGGCAACTAATGAAAAACTGTTTTTT
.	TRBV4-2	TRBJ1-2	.	CASSQDLGAGNSGYTF	TGTGCCAGCAGCCAAGATTTGGGGGCGGGCAATAGTGGCTACACCTTC
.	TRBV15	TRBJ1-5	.	CATSRDWPRGPNQPQHF	TGTGCCACCAGCAGAGATTGGCCTCGAGGCCCGAATCAGCCCCAGCATTTT
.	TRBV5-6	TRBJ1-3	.	CASSLAFRGIAGNTIYF	TGTGCCAGCAGCTTGGCGTTTCGGGGAATAGCTGGAAACACCATATATTTT
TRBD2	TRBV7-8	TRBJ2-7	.	CASSLVNSGLAGGDLTYEQYF	TGTGCCAGCAGCTTAGTTAATTCGGGACTAGCGGGAGGGGATCTTACCTACGAGCAGTACTTC
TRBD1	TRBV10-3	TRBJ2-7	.	CAISEGTGAYEQYF	TGTGCCATCAGTGAAGGGACAGGGGCCTACGAGCAGTACTTC
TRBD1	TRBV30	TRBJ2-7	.	CAWRGGKYYEQYF	TGTGCCTGGAGAGGGGGCAAGTACTACGAGCAGTACTTC
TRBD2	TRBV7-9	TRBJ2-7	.	CASSSPTSGNSYEQYF	TGTGCCAGCAGCTCCCCCACTAGCGGGAATTCCTACGAGCAGTACTTC
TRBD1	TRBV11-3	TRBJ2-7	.	CASGIGTAYEQYF	TGTGCCAGCGGCATCGGGACAGCCTACGAGCAGTACTTC
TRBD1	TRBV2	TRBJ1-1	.	CASSLDRGNTEAFF	TGTGCCAGCAGTCTAGACAGGGGGAACACTGAAGCTTTCTTT
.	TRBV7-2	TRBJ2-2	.	CASGSASASGTGELFF	TGTGCCAGTGGCTCGGCTAGTGCATCGGGCACCGGGGAGCTGTTTTTT
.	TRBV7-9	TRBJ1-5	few	CASSNGGSNQPQHF	TGTGCCAGCAGCAACGGGGGGAGCAATCAGCCCCAGCATTTT
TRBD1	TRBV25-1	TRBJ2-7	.	CASSARGRLGYEQYF	TGTGCCAGCAGTGCCAGGGGGCGATTAGGATACGAGCAGTACTTC
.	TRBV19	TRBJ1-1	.	CASSNGPNTEAFF	TGTGCCAGTAGTAACGGACCGAACACTGAAGCTTTCTTT
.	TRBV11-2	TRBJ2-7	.	CASSPGTSREQYF	TGTGCCAGCAGCCCCGGGACGAGCCGCGAGCAGTACTTC
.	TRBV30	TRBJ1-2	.	CAWSVRGLYGYTF	TGTGCCTGGAGTGTCCGGGGGCTCTATGGCTACACCTTC
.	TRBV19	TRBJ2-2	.	CASRSPDRKNTGELFF	TGTGCCAGTCGATCCCCGGACAGAAAGAACACCGGGGAGCTGTTTTTT
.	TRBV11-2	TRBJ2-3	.	CASSFGVTDTQYF	TGTGCCAGCAGCTTCGGGGTGACAGATACGCAGTATTTT
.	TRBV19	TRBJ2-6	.	CASRGGAHGANVLTF	TGTGCCAGTAGAGGGGGGGCTCATGGGGCCAACGTCCTGACTTTC
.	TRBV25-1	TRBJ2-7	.	CASSAFSGHPQYF	TGTGCCAGCAGTGCTTTTTCGGGACACCCGCAGTACTTC
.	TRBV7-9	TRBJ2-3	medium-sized	CASSGTYTDTQYF	TGTGCCAGCAGCGGTACTTACACAGATACGCAGTATTTT
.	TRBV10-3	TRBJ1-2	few	CAISESIGGMGGYTF	TGTGCCATCAGTGAGTCTATCGGAGGAATGGGAGGCTACACCTTC
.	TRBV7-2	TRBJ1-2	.	CASSLKSEEIFYGYTF	TGTGCCAGCAGCTTAAAGTCAGAGGAAATTTTTTATGGCTACACCTTC
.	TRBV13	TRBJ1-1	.	CASSLVGGGTEAFF	TGTGCCAGCAGCCTGGTAGGGGGGGGGACTGAAGCTTTCTTT
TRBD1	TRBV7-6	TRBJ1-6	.	CASSPRQGLNSPLHF	TGTGCCAGCAGCCCACGACAGGGTCTCAATTCACCCCTCCACTTT
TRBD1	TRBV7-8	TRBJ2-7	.	CASSFGVVTGQYEQYF	TGTGCCAGCAGCTTTGGGGTGGTGACAGGGCAATACGAGCAGTACTTC
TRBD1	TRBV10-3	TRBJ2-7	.	CAISAGQGYEQYF	TGTGCCATCAGTGCGGGACAGGGGTACGAGCAGTACTTC
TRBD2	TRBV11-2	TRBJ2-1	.	CASSLVLAGGNEQFF	TGTGCCAGCAGCTTAGTTCTAGCGGGAGGGAATGAGCAGTTCTTC
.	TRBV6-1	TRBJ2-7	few	CASRDLRAEQYF	TGTGCCAGCAGGGACCTAAGGGCCGAGCAGTACTTC
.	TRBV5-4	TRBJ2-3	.	CASSPRDLDTDTQYF	TGTGCCAGCAGCCCAAGGGACCTCGACACAGATACGCAGTATTTT
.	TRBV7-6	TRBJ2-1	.	CASSAGTEAYNEQFF	TGTGCCAGCAGTGCCGGGACTGAAGCCTACAATGAGCAGTTCTTC
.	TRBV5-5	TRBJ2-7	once	CASSIRDGAYEQYF	TGTGCCAGCAGCATCCGGGACGGAGCCTACGAGCAGTACTTC
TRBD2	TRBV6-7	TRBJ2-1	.	CASSYPSGGNEQFF	TGTGCCAGCAGTTACCCCAGCGGGGGCAATGAGCAGTTCTTC
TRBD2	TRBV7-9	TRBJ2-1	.	CASTGLSYNEQFF	TGTGCCAGCACGGGACTAAGCTACAATGAGCAGTTCTTC
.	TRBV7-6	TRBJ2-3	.	CASNSLGVWDTQYF	TGTGCCAGCAACTCCTTGGGGGTGTGGGATACGCAGTATTTT
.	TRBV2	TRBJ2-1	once	CASSEGGVYTESYNEQFF	TGTGCCAGCAGTGAAGGCGGGGTTTACACTGAATCCTACAATGAGCAGTTCTTC
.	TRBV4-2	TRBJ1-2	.	CASSHPNYGYTF	TGTGCCAGCAGCCACCCTAACTATGGCTACACCTTC
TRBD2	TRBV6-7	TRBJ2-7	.	CASSYRGGGKTSGRAWSSYEQYF	TGTGCCAGCAGTTATCGCGGGGGGGGGAAGACTAGCGGGAGGGCCTGGAGCTCCTACGAGCAGTACTTC